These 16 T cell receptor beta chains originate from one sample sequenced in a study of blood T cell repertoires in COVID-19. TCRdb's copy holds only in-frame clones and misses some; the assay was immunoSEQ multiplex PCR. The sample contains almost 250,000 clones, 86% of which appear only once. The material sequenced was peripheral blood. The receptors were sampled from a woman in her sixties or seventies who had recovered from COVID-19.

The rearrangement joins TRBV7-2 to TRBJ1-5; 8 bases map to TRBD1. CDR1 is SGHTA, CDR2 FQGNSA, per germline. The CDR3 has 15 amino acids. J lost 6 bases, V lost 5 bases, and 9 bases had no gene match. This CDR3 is CASSLQTGERQPQHF. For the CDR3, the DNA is TGTGCCAGCAGCCTCCAGACAGGGGAGCGTCAGCCCCAGCATTTT.

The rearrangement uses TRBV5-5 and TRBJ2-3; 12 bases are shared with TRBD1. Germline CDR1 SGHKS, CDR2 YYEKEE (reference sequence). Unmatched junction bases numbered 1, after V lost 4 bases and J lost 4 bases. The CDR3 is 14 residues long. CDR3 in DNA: TGTGCCAGCAGCGGGACAGGGGGCGCAGATACGCAGTATTTT. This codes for CASSGTGGADTQYF.

The DNA of the CDR3 is TGCAGCGTTCGGACTAGCGGGGTCACAGATACGCAGTATTTT. Encoded protein: CSVRTSGVTDTQYF. This chain links TRBV29-1 with TRBJ2-3; 12 positions agree with TRBD2. Germline assignment: CDR1 SQVTM and CDR2 ANQGSEA. The CDR3 contains 14 residues. J gave up 2 bases and V 5 bases, and 2 bases lay outside the gene matches.

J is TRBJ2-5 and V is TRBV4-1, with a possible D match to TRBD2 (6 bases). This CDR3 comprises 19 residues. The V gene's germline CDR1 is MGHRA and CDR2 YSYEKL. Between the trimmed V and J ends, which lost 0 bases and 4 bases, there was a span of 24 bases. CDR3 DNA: TGCGCCAGCAGCCAAGAGGATAAGGTTGGGAGGCCTGGCGGAGAGACCCAGTACTTC. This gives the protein CASSQEDKVGRPGGETQYF.

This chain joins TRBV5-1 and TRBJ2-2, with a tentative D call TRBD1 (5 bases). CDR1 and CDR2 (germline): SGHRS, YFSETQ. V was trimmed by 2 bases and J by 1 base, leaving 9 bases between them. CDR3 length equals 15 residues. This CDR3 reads CASSFDSLNTGELFF. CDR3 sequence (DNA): TGCGCCAGCAGCTTCGACAGTCTGAACACCGGGGAGCTGTTTTTT.

CDR3 nucleotides: TGTGCCAGCCAAGGAGGCTACGAGCAGTACTTC. It specifies CASQGGYEQYF. The rearrangement joins TRBV19 to TRBJ2-7; D possibly corresponds to TRBD2 (5 bases). The CDR3 has 11 residues. Germline-derived CDR1 and CDR2 are LNHDA and SQIVND (reference sequence). Trimming cost V 9 bases and J 3 bases, with 9 bases left between them.

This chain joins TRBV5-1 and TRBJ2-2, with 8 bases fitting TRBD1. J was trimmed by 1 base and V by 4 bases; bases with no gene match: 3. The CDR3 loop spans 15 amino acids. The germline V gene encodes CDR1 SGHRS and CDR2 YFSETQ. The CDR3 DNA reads TGCGCCAGCAGCCCCGACAGGGGGAACACCGGGGAGCTGTTTTTT. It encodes CASSPDRGNTGELFF.

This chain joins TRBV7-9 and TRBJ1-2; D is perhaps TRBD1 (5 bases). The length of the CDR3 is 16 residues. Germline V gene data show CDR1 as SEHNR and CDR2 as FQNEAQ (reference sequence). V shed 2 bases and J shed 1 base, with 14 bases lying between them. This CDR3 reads CASSLTRPTVNYGYTF. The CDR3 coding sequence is TGTGCCAGCAGCTTAACCCGTCCGACAGTTAACTATGGCTACACCTTC.

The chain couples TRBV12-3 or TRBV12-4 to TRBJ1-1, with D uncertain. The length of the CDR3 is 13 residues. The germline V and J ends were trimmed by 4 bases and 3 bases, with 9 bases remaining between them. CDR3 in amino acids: CASSWTRDTEAFF. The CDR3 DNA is TGTGCCAGCAGTTGGACTCGAGACACTGAAGCTTTCTTT.

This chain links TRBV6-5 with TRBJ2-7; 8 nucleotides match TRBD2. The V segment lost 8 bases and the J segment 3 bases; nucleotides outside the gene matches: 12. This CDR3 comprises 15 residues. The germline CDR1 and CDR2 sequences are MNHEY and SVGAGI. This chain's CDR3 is CASRPGGRVFYEQYF. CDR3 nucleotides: TGTGCCAGCCGCCCGGGAGGGAGAGTTTTCTACGAGCAGTACTTC.

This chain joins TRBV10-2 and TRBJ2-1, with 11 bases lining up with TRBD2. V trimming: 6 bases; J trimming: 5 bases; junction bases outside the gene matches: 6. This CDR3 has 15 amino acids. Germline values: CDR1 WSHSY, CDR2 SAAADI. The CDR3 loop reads CASSSSGGYHNEQFF. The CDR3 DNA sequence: TGCGCCAGCAGCTCTAGCGGGGGGTACCACAATGAGCAGTTCTTC.

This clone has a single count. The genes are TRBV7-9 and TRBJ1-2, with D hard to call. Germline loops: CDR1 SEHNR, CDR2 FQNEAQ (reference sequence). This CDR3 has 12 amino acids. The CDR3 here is CVLDGKFYGYTF. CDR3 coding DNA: TGTGTCCTTGACGGGAAATTCTATGGCTACACCTTC. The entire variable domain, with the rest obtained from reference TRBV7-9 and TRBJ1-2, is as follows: DTGVSQNPRHKITKRGQNVTFRCDPISEHNRLYWYRQTLGQGPEFLTYFQNEAQLEKSRLLSDRFSAERPKGSFSTLEIQRTEQGDSAMYLCVLDGKFYGYTFGSGTRLTVV.

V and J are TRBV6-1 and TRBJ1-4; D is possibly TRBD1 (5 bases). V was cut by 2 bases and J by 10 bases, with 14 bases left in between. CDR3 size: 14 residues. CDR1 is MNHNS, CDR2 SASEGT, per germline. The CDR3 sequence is CASSERGMEGKLFF. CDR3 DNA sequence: TGTGCCAGCAGTGAAAGGGGCATGGAGGGAAAACTGTTTTTT.

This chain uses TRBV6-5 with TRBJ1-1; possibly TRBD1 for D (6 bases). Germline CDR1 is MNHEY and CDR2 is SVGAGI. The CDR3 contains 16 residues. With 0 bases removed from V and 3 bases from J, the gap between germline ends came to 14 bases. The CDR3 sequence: CASSYSAGAKDTEAFF. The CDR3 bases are TGTGCCAGCAGTTACTCCGCAGGGGCTAAGGACACTGAAGCTTTCTTT.

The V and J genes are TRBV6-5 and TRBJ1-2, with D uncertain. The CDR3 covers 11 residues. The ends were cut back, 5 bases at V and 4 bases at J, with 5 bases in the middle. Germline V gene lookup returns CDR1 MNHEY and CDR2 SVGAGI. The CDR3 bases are TGTGCCAGCAGTAGTAGCTATGGCTACACCTTC. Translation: CASSSSYGYTF.

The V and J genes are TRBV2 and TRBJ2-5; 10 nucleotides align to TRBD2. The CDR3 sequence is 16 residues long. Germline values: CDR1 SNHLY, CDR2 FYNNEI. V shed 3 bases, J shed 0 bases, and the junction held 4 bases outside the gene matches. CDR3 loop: CASSEFSGGYQETQYF. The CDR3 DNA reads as TGTGCCAGCAGTGAGTTTAGCGGGGGGTACCAAGAGACCCAGTACTTC.